The 5 T cell receptor beta chains presented below share a single source sample, sequenced in a study of blood T cell repertoires in COVID-19. Generated by immunoSEQ multiplex PCR, the TCRdb table keeps only in-frame clones and is missing some. The repertoire consists of tens of thousands of clones, with 85% to 90% occurring once and the leading ten covering less than 6.5%. Sequencing was carried out using peripheral blood. These TCRs come from a man aged 50 to 59 with acute or convalescent COVID-19.

The chain links TRBV11-3 to TRBJ2-1; unclear D gene. The V gene lost 3 bases and the J gene lost 5 bases, with 14 bases spanning the gap. The CDR3 is made up of 15 amino acids. Germline V gene data show CDR1 as SGHNT and CDR2 as YENEEA. CDR3 in DNA: TGTGCCAGCAGCTTTCGAACTTTTCCCCACAATGAGCAGTTCTTC. It yields the protein CASSFRTFPHNEQFF. Filled out from reference TRBV11-3 and TRBJ2-1, the complete variable domain reads EAGVVQSPRYKIIEKKQPVAFWCNPISGHNTLYWYLQNLGQGPELLIRYENEEAVDDSQLPKDRFSAERLKGVDSTLKIQPAELGDSAVYLCASSFRTFPHNEQFFGPGTRLTVL.

This clone was detected only once. This chain uses TRBV28 with TRBJ1-5, with 9 bases aligning to TRBD1. The CDR3 covers 15 residues. Germline V gene lookup returns CDR1 MDHEN and CDR2 SYDVKM. V lost 3 bases to trimming and J lost 7 bases; unmatched junction nucleotides: 7. CDR3 loop: CASSLGQGFRQPQHF. The CDR3 nucleotides are TGTGCCAGCAGTTTGGGACAGGGCTTCCGACAGCCCCAGCATTTT.

This chain connects TRBV7-9 to TRBJ1-2; TRBD1 matches at 7 bases. The CDR3 has 13 residues. V gave up 7 bases and J gave up 7 bases; unmatched junction bases: 9. Germline V CDR1 and CDR2: SEHNR, FQNEAQ (reference sequence). The CDR3 nucleotides read TGTGCCAGCAACCAAGGGGGCTTCGGTGGCTACACCTTC. It translates to CASNQGGFGGYTF.

V usage is TRBV19 and J usage is TRBJ2-3, with 10 positions matching TRBD1. There are 15 residues in the CDR3. The germline V gene has CDR1 LNHDA and CDR2 SQIVND (reference sequence). Trimming at V came to 7 bases and at J to 2 bases, leaving 6 bases not matched to a gene. The CDR3 loop is CASNRDRGFTDTQYF. CDR3 sequence (DNA): TGTGCCAGTAACCGGGACAGGGGCTTCACAGATACGCAGTATTTT.

The chain combines TRBV7-9 with TRBJ2-3; TRBD2 agrees at 11 bases. Germline-derived CDR1 and CDR2 are SEHNR and FQNEAQ (reference sequence). The CDR3 is made up of 16 amino acids. V lost 5 bases to trimming and J lost 5 bases; unmatched junction nucleotides: 9. The CDR3 DNA is TGTGCCAGCAGCCTCAATAGCGGGAGGGATTTAGATACGCAGTATTTT. Translated, it gives CASSLNSGRDLDTQYF.